The present T cell receptor (beta chain) was sequenced within a study of cytomegalovirus exposure and HLA in healthy donors. The CDR3 is made up of 13 amino acids. Germline V gene data show CDR1 as SEHNR and CDR2 as FQNEAQ (reference sequence). Trimming shortened V by 1 base and J by 2 bases, and 6 bases separated the two germline ends. To note about this clone: Antigen: not known.

The PCR made use of 60 Vbeta and 13 Jbeta primers. Sequenced by immunoSEQ multiplex PCR; TCRdb stores in-frame clones only, minus some. Of some 150,000 clones in the sample, 80% were seen once. The donors were healthy bone marrow donors. Points from the study as a whole: Association of a missense DCLRE1C variant with TCR beta V- and J-gene trimming was reported in a later analysis.

The TCR originated in a man in his thirties or forties in good health and CMV-seronegative. The sample taken for sequencing was PBMCs. The V gene is TRBV7-9, the J gene TRBJ2-7; D is undetermined. The CDR3 DNA is TGTGCCAGCAGCTTAGACAGTCCCTACGAGCAGTACTTC. This encodes CASSLDSPYEQYF.